This entry lists 5 T cell receptor beta chains sequenced from one sample in a study of T cell responses to AZD1222 COVID-19 vaccine. The protocol was immunoSEQ multiplex PCR, while the TCRdb copy is restricted to in-frame clones and leaves out a portion. Among about 180,000 clones listed, about 87% were seen once. Source: peripheral blood, taken 28 days after the second dose of the MenACWY control vaccine. The receptors shown here come from an adult who received the MenACWY meningococcal vaccine as a control.

The rearrangement uses TRBV6-5 and TRBJ2-5, with 11 positions matching TRBD2. Trimming took 5 bases from V and 4 from J; bases not matched to a gene: 6. The CDR3 consists of 15 residues. CDR1 is MNHEY and CDR2 is SVGAGI in the germline V gene. CDR3 sequence: CASSPSGRWGETQYF. CDR3 DNA sequence: TGTGCCAGCAGTCCTAGCGGGAGGTGGGGAGAGACCCAGTACTTC.

The chain is built from TRBV7-2 and TRBJ2-2; a weak D match, TRBD1 (6 bases). This CDR3 has 15 amino acids. Germline CDR1 is SGHTA and CDR2 is FQGNSA. V was trimmed by 5 bases and J by 3 bases, leaving 13 bases between them. The CDR3 is CASSTQGPYTGELFF. The DNA for the CDR3 is TGTGCCAGCAGCACCCAGGGGCCCTACACCGGGGAGCTGTTTTTT.

The chain links TRBV6-2 or TRBV6-3 to TRBJ2-5; 7 positions match TRBD2. V trimming: 5 bases; J trimming: 5 bases; junction bases outside the gene matches: 5. The CDR3 covers 13 residues. Germline V lookup: CDR1 MNHEY, CDR2 SVGEGT. This CDR3 reads CASSHGTIETQYF. The CDR3 DNA reads TGTGCCAGCAGTCATGGGACTATTGAGACCCAGTACTTC.

The V and J genes are TRBV28 and TRBJ1-1; 8 bases fit TRBD1. The CDR3 has 18 amino acids. In germline, CDR1 is MDHEN, CDR2 SYDVKM. The V gene end was trimmed by 6 bases and the J gene end by 0 bases; junction bases not matched to a gene: 15. As DNA, the CDR3 is TGTGCCAGCAGCCGGGACAGGATCATAATCTGGGTGAACACTGAAGCTTTCTTT. Amino acids: CASSRDRIIIWVNTEAFF. Looking up the rest from reference TRBV28 and TRBJ1-1 gives the full variable domain: DVKVTQSSRYLVKRTGEKVFLECVQDMDHENMFWYRQDPGLGLRLIYFSYDVKMKEKGDIPEGYSVSREKKERFSLILESASTNQTSMYLCASSRDRIIIWVNTEAFFGQGTRLTVV.

This chain joins TRBV5-1 and TRBJ1-1; the D is unclear. V shed 0 bases and J shed 3 bases, with 9 bases lying between them. In germline, CDR1 is SGHRS, CDR2 YFSETQ. The CDR3 length is 14 residues. CDR3 sequence: CASSLALEYTEAFF. The CDR3 DNA follows: TGCGCCAGCAGCTTGGCCCTAGAATACACTGAAGCTTTCTTT.